This TCR beta chain was recorded in a study of shared clonotypes between healthy human individuals. Every immunoSEQ plate was one replicate of a subset's evenly spread DNA. The assay was immunoSEQ multiplex PCR, and TCRdb's table has in-frame clones only and misses some. The sample lists approximately 1,000,000 clones; approximately 80% were seen once. Among the donors, all were Caucasian adults who lived in Nashville, Tennessee. A CD45RA+ naive subset and a CD45RA-negative memory subset were split from CD4+ cells. Study results and caveats: Despite large depth, rarefaction showed incomplete sorted-subset sequencing.

The ends were cut back, 0 bases at V and 6 bases at J, with 13 bases in the middle. The CDR3 has 15 residues. Germline V gives CDR1 LGHNA, CDR2 YSLEER. As regards this clone: Its target is not known.

The clonotype originates from a man younger than 35 in good health. Some clones in this sample may be carry-over from other donors' samples. This sequence joins TRBV4-3 and TRBJ2-3; D ambiguous. The specimen sequenced was memory CD4+ T cells from PBMCs. Subset: CD45RA-negative fraction. The CDR3 DNA is TGCGCCAGCAGCCAAGATAGACGGCGAGAGGATACGCAGTATTTT. Translation gives CASSQDRRREDTQYF.